Following are 22 T cell receptor beta chains from one sample sequenced in a study of blood T cell repertoires in COVID-19. Some clones are missing from TCRdb's copy, which holds only in-frame ones; the method was immunoSEQ multiplex PCR. The sample lists tens of thousands of clones; less than 85% were seen once. The sequencing sample was made of peripheral blood. These receptors were taken from a human donor with acute or convalescent COVID-19. The donor label of this sample is uncertain.

The chain carries TRBV6-5 and TRBJ2-5; maybe TRBD2 (7 bases). V was cut by 10 bases and J by 5 bases, with 23 bases left in between. Per germline, CDR1 MNHEY and CDR2 SVGAGI. CDR3 length: 15 amino acids. CDR3 nucleotide sequence: TGTGCCACCCTACTACAGGGAGGGCCGGCCGAGACCCAGTACTTC. This codes for CATLLQGGPAETQYF.

The V and J genes are TRBV14 and TRBJ1-6; 9 nucleotides align to TRBD1. The CDR3 consists of 13 residues. CDR1 is SGHDN, CDR2 FVKESK, per germline. Trimming cost V 7 bases and J 11 bases; bases outside gene matches: 6. The DNA for the CDR3 is TGTGCCAGCACTTCCACAGGGGGCACACCCCTCCACTTT. It is translated as CASTSTGGTPLHF.

This rearrangement joins TRBV6-5 to TRBJ2-7, with 10 bases fitting TRBD1. There are 15 residues in the CDR3. The germline gives CDR1 MNHEY, CDR2 SVGAGI. The junction had 10 bases not matched to a gene; V was cut back by 6 bases and J by 5 bases. The CDR3 bases are TGTGCCAGCAGCTTCTCCCGACAGGGGGCTCACGAGCAGTACTTC. It yields the protein CASSFSRQGAHEQYF.

The CDR3 DNA reads as TGTGCCAGCAGCCCCGGACAGCCTAGGAAAGCTTTCTTT. Translation: CASSPGQPRKAFF. V is TRBV7-2 and J is TRBJ1-1, with a tentative D call TRBD1 (6 bases). The germline V gene has CDR1 SGHTA and CDR2 FQGNSA. There are 13 residues in the CDR3. V lost 5 bases, J lost 9 bases, and 16 bases lay in between.

V and J are TRBV7-2 and TRBJ2-1, with D perhaps TRBD2 (6 bases). The V gene lost 6 bases and the J gene lost 7 bases, with 10 bases spanning the gap. CDR1 is SGHTA and CDR2 is FQGNSA in the germline V gene. CDR3 length equals 12 residues. CDR3 sequence reads: CASRAAGNEQFF. CDR3 coding DNA: TGTGCCAGCAGGGCGGCGGGGAATGAGCAGTTCTTC.

This chain uses TRBV7-9 with TRBJ2-1; D perhaps matches TRBD1 (5 bases). Germline lookup yields CDR1 SEHNR and CDR2 FQNEAQ (reference sequence). V lost 8 bases and J lost 0, with 11 bases in between. The CDR3 extends over 14 amino acids. The CDR3 protein is CASQGSSSYNEQFF. The CDR3 coding sequence is TGTGCCAGCCAGGGTTCTTCCTCCTACAATGAGCAGTTCTTC. Combining the CDR3 with reference TRBV7-9 and TRBJ2-1 gives the whole variable domain DTGVSQNPRHKITKRGQNVTFRCDPISEHNRLYWYRQTLGQGPEFLTYFQNEAQLEKSRLLSDRFSAERPKGSFSTLEIQRTEQGDSAMYLCASQGSSSYNEQFFGPGTRLTVL.

The rearrangement uses TRBV27 and TRBJ2-5; no firm D call. Germline V gives CDR1 MNHEY, CDR2 SMNVEV (reference sequence). The CDR3 runs to 12 residues. The V end was cut by 7 bases, the J end by 5 bases, with 11 bases between. The CDR3 sequence is CASKQIGETQYF. The CDR3 DNA follows: TGTGCCAGCAAACAAATCGGGGAGACCCAGTACTTC.

The V and J genes are TRBV7-8 and TRBJ2-7; 9 bases map to TRBD2. CDR3 length: 17 amino acids. V was clipped by 0 bases and J by 2 bases; unmatched bases: 8. CDR1 SGHVS and CDR2 FQNEAQ come from the germline V gene. CDR3 nucleotides: TGTGCCAGCAGCTTAGCCCTTTCTAGCGGGGCGACCTACGAGCAGTACTTC. Its protein is CASSLALSSGATYEQYF.

This clone was counted a few times. The V and J genes are TRBV11-3 and TRBJ1-1, with 7 bases matching TRBD1. V shed 5 bases, J shed 5 bases, and the junction held 8 bases outside the gene matches. This CDR3 is built from 14 residues. Looked up from germline, CDR1 is SGHNT and CDR2 is YENEEA. The CDR3 spells CASSPRQGSTEAFF. Here the CDR3 DNA reads TGTGCCAGCAGCCCCAGACAGGGTAGTACTGAAGCTTTCTTT.

V and J are TRBV21-1 and TRBJ2-3; the D call of TRBD1 is as the table states it, not checked on the DNA. TRBV21-1 is a pseudogene locus. The CDR3 runs to 16 residues. The CDR3 here is CASSLDRDRGMGTQYF. In nucleotides, the CDR3 is TGTGCCAGCAGCTTGGACCGGGACAGGGGAATGGGTACGCAGTATTTT.

V and J are TRBV14 and TRBJ2-7; TRBD2 matches 11 bases. This CDR3 contains 15 residues. Germline V lookup: CDR1 SGHDN, CDR2 FVKESK. Trimming at V came to 1 base and at J to 6 bases, leaving 5 bases not matched to a gene. The CDR3 loop is CASSQARLAGLEQYF. CDR3 nucleotide sequence: TGTGCCAGCAGCCAAGCTAGACTAGCGGGACTCGAGCAGTACTTC.

This chain joins TRBV6-2 or TRBV6-3 and TRBJ2-2, with D perhaps matching TRBD1 (6 bases). CDR1 MNHEY and CDR2 SVGEGT come from the germline V gene. The length of the CDR3 is 17 residues. The V end lost 5 bases, the J end lost 1 base, and 17 bases lay between the germline ends. DNA of the CDR3: TGTGCCAGCAGTATGTCGGGACACGGATTGAACACCGGGGAGCTGTTTTTT. Translating gives CASSMSGHGLNTGELFF.

A few counts support this clone. The rearrangement links TRBV14 to TRBJ2-1, with unresolved D. The V end lost 2 bases, the J end lost 7 bases, and 6 bases lay between the germline ends. Germline V gene lookup returns CDR1 SGHDN and CDR2 FVKESK. This CDR3 has 12 residues. The CDR3 is CASSQFLNEQFF. The CDR3 nucleotides are TGTGCCAGCAGCCAATTTCTTAATGAGCAGTTCTTC.

CDR3 DNA sequence: TGTGCCAGCTCACCGGGACAGGGGGCCAAAAACATTCAGTACTTC. Amino acid sequence: CASSPGQGAKNIQYF. The chain links TRBV18 to TRBJ2-4; 10 nucleotides line up with TRBD1. Germline V gives CDR1 KGHSH, CDR2 LQKENI. The CDR3 has 15 amino acids. Trimming cost V 3 bases and J 1 base; bases outside gene matches: 0.

The rearrangement uses TRBV7-2 and TRBJ2-5; D possibly corresponds to TRBD2 (6 bases). CDR1 is SGHTA and CDR2 is FQGNSA in the germline V gene. The V end lost 4 bases, the J end lost 5 bases, and 17 bases lay between the germline ends. This CDR3 region has 15 residues. The CDR3 reads CASSYTSAGTETQYF. Here the CDR3 DNA reads TGTGCCAGCAGCTACACCTCGGCGGGGACGGAGACCCAGTACTTC.

V usage is TRBV7-8 and J usage is TRBJ1-5, with 9 bases matching TRBD1. CDR3 length equals 15 residues. Germline CDR1 reads SGHVS; CDR2 reads FQNEAQ. V was clipped by 4 bases and J by 7 bases; unmatched bases: 8. Written as DNA, the CDR3 is TGTGCCAGCAGCTCCGGGGACAGGGAAGACCAGCCCCAGCATTTT. Translating gives CASSSGDREDQPQHF.

This chain joins TRBV20-1 and TRBJ2-2, with TRBD2 matching 10 bases. The CDR3 is made up of 14 amino acids. From germline, CDR1 is DFQATT and CDR2 SNEGSKA (reference sequence). J gave up 7 bases and V 3 bases, and 5 bases lay outside the gene matches. CDR3: CSASTSGTHGELFF. The CDR3 DNA reads TGCAGTGCTAGTACTAGCGGGACCCACGGGGAGCTGTTTTTT.

J is TRBJ2-1 and V is TRBV25-1; D is possibly TRBD2 (7 bases). V dropped 8 bases and J dropped 6 bases, with 20 bases sitting between them. Germline V gene lookup returns CDR1 MGHDK and CDR2 SYGVNS. This CDR3 comprises 15 residues. The CDR3 spells CASPPARGPPNEQFF. The DNA for the CDR3 is TGTGCCAGCCCCCCGGCGCGGGGGCCCCCCAATGAGCAGTTCTTC.

The chain has TRBV7-2 and TRBJ1-3; D is perhaps TRBD1 (5 bases). Germline CDR1 SGHTA, CDR2 FQGNSA. This CDR3 spans 14 amino acids. Trimming pared 5 bases from V and 4 bases from J, leaving 12 bases between. The CDR3 coding sequence is TGTGCCAGCAGCCCTATGGACAAAGGAAACACCATATATTTT. Its protein is CASSPMDKGNTIYF.

V gene TRBV7-9 combines with J gene TRBJ2-3, with a possible D match to TRBD1 (5 bases). V shed 4 bases and J shed 1 base, with 9 bases lying between them. In germline, CDR1 is SEHNR, CDR2 FQNEAQ (reference sequence). The CDR3 totals 14 residues. CDR3 nucleotides: TGTGCCAGCAGCTCTACAGGCCGCACAGATACGCAGTATTTT. This gives the protein CASSSTGRTDTQYF.

This rearrangement joins TRBV19 to TRBJ2-5; D might be TRBD2 (5 bases). Germline CDR1 LNHDA, CDR2 SQIVND (reference sequence). The V end was cut by 6 bases, the J end by 4 bases, with 12 bases between. This CDR3 comprises 13 residues. CDR3 region: CASSATGGETQYF. CDR3 in DNA: TGTGCCAGTAGCGCAACCGGAGGAGAGACCCAGTACTTC.

The gene calls are TRBV2 and TRBJ2-7; 7 nucleotides agree with TRBD1. The junction had 8 bases not matched to a gene; V was cut back by 3 bases and J by 9 bases. Germline CDR1 is SNHLY and CDR2 is FYNNEI. The CDR3 covers 13 residues. For the CDR3, the DNA is TGTGCCAGCAGTGAGAAGGGGGCCTGGGGGCAGTACTTC. Translated, it gives CASSEKGAWGQYF.